This T cell receptor (beta chain) came from a study of blood T cells in healthy people across ages. Every sample yielded at least 6.5 million isolated PBMCs. Extracted total RNA amounted to at least 5.5 micrograms for each sample. The CDR3 is made up of 14 amino acids. V was pared by 5 bases and J by 7 bases, with 17 bases between. Primers used in a second PCR of roughly 6 to 11 cycles were a sample-barcoded 5' primer and a J-beta primer mix. TCRdb re-called the 5' RACE reads through MiXCR, storing one row per CDR3 protein. The table lists more than 900,000 distinct CDR3 sequences, under 35% of them singletons. This same sample was also part of a study on T cells of mothers and their children.

The sample was blood. V is TRBV12-3 or TRBV12-4 and J is TRBJ2-5, with TRBD1 as a possible D gene (5 bases). The clonotype comes from a woman aged 40 to 50 in good health. The CDR3 nucleotides are TGTGCCAGCAGTCCTCAGGGCCAGACGGGGACCCAGTACTTC. Its translation: CASSPQGQTGTQYF.